Below are 27 T cell receptor beta chains sequenced from a single sample in a study of T cells in Graves' hyperthyroidism and ophthalmopathy. There were TCR beta CDR3 regions amplified from RNA transcripts. The study used the HTBI primer set for a first-round RT-PCR of the TCR CDR3. TCRdb analysed the multiplex PCR reads with MiXCR anew, one entry per CDR3 protein. The sample has over 250,000 distinct CDR3 sequences, under 30% seen once; the top ten hold more than 25%. The sample was blood. Receptors were obtained from a man aged 40-50 years with Graves' hyperthyroidism that later progressed to Graves' ophthalmopathy.

This clonotype was counted at least ten times. V and J are TRBV6-5 and TRBJ1-1; a possible D gene is TRBD1 (6 bases). Germline CDR1 reads MNHEY; CDR2 reads SVGAGI. This CDR3 contains 14 residues. The V end was cut by 5 bases, the J end by 5 bases, with 15 bases between. The CDR3 protein is CASSPPGQRTEAFF. The CDR3 DNA reads TGTGCCAGCAGTCCCCCGGGACAAAGGACTGAAGCTTTCTTT.

This clonotype was observed at least ten times. The gene calls are TRBV24-1 and TRBJ1-2; unclear D gene. V was clipped by 0 bases and J by 3 bases, with 4 bases between them. This CDR3 is 13 amino acids long. Germline CDR1 reads KGHDR; CDR2 reads SFDVKD. This chain's CDR3 is CATSDLGDYGYTF. The CDR3 DNA is TGTGCCACCAGTGATTTGGGAGACTATGGCTACACCTTC.

The rearrangement uses TRBV6-1 and TRBJ1-3, with 7 bases matching TRBD1. The germline CDR1 and CDR2 sequences are MNHNS and SASEGT. V shed 5 bases, J shed 0 bases, and the junction held 4 bases outside the gene matches. The length of the CDR3 is 15 residues. The CDR3 sequence: CASSTGQDSGNTIYF. The CDR3 DNA reads TGTGCCAGCAGTACAGGACAGGACTCTGGAAACACCATATATTTT.

This clonotype was counted a few times. The chain joins TRBV12-3 or TRBV12-4 to TRBJ2-7; 9 nucleotides match TRBD1. The trim removed 5 bases at V and 1 base at J, leaving 9 bases unmatched. This CDR3 comprises 16 residues. The CDR3 reads CASSATGTGFSYEQYF. The CDR3 coding sequence is TGTGCCAGCAGTGCAACCGGGACAGGGTTTTCCTACGAGCAGTACTTC.

About this clonotype: Mismatch with germline at one junction end may stem from a read error. The J gene is TRBJ1-1, the V gene TRBV12-3 or TRBV12-4, with TRBD1 matching over 8 bases. The CDR3 has 14 amino acids. The CDR3 loop is CASSLTGVNAEAFF. CDR3 in DNA: TGTGCCAGCAGCCTGACAGGGGTGAACGCTGAAGCTTTCTTT.

The sample holds many counts of this clonotype. The rearrangement uses TRBV6-2 or TRBV6-3 and TRBJ1-5; D is possibly TRBD1 (6 bases). The CDR3 is 13 amino acids. V was pared by 2 bases and J by 11 bases, with 13 bases between. Germline V gives CDR1 MNHEY, CDR2 SVGEGT. The CDR3 region has the DNA TGTGCCAGCAGTTACGCCGGACAGACAACCCAGCATTTT. Its translation is CASSYAGQTTQHF.

The V gene is TRBV30, the J gene TRBJ2-7, with D possibly being TRBD1 or TRBD2 (5 bases each). The V end lost 6 bases, the J end lost 7 bases, and 13 bases lay between the germline ends. The CDR3 loop spans 11 amino acids. The V gene's germline CDR1 is GTSNPN and CDR2 SVGIG (reference sequence). The DNA for the CDR3 is TGTGCCTGTTCGACAGAGGGGGAGCAGTACTTC. This sequence encodes CACSTEGEQYF. Full variable domain (rest looked up from reference TRBV30 and TRBJ2-7): SQTIHQWPATLVQPVGSPLSLECTVEGTSNPNLYWYRQAAGRGLQLLFYSVGIGQISSEVPQNLSASRPQDRQFILSSKKLLLSDSGFYLCACSTEGEQYFGPGTRLTVT.

The rearrangement links TRBV7-2 to TRBJ2-5, with 8 bases lining up with TRBD1. V gave up 0 bases and J gave up 5 bases; unmatched junction bases: 14. The CDR3 loop spans 18 amino acids. Germline CDR1 reads SGHTA; CDR2 reads FQGNSA. The DNA of the CDR3 is TGTGCCAGCAGCTTAGCGGTCCCGGGACAGGCTTATGTCGAGACCCAGTACTTC. It specifies CASSLAVPGQAYVETQYF.

The table lists this clonotype with many counts. The V and J genes are TRBV20-1 and TRBJ2-5; D might be TRBD2 (6 bases). The CDR3 runs 14 residues. Germline V gene sequence: CDR1 DFQATT, CDR2 SNEGSKA (reference sequence). The CDR3 is CSVGAGPEQETQYF. As DNA, the CDR3 is TGCAGCGTCGGCGCGGGGCCCGAACAAGAGACCCAGTACTTC.

This clonotype occurred many times. The V gene is TRBV12-3 or TRBV12-4, the J gene TRBJ2-7; the D gene is possibly TRBD2 (6 bases). The CDR3 length is 15 residues. The V end was cut by 6 bases, the J end by 4 bases, with 19 bases between. CDR3 sequence (DNA): TGTGCCAGCAGCCCACTGGGGGGAAACTTTTACGAGCAGTACTTC. It translates to CASSPLGGNFYEQYF.

This clonotype has ten or more counts. The chain carries TRBV5-1 and TRBJ2-7; the match to TRBD1 covers 7 bases. Germline-derived CDR1 and CDR2 are SGHRS and YFSETQ. CDR3 size: 17 residues. Trimming at V came to 0 bases and at J to 1 base, leaving 10 bases not matched to a gene. DNA for the CDR3: TGCGCCAGCAGCTTGGGAATCTGGGACAGAGCTTCCTACGAGCAGTACTTC. The encoded protein is CASSLGIWDRASYEQYF.

This clonotype was seen more than once but under ten times. The rearrangement joins TRBV6-1 to TRBJ1-3; D is unclear. CDR1 and CDR2 (germline): MNHNS, SASEGT. The CDR3 is 18 residues long. Trimming took 0 bases from V and 0 from J, leaving 15 bases between them. CDR3 DNA: TGTGCCAGCAGTGAAGCCGCCCCTCAACTGAACTCTGGAAACACCATATATTTT. Protein sequence: CASSEAAPQLNSGNTIYF.

The chain uses TRBV2 and TRBJ2-7; the match to TRBD2 covers 11 bases. The germline V gene has CDR1 SNHLY and CDR2 FYNNEI. The CDR3 runs 15 residues. Trimming took 8 bases from V and 1 from J; bases not matched to a gene: 7. CDR3 sequence: CASEAGLAVSYEQYF. Written as DNA, the CDR3 is TGTGCCAGCGAAGCGGGACTAGCGGTTTCCTACGAGCAGTACTTC.

The chain links TRBV28 to TRBJ2-7; 8 nucleotides match TRBD2. Germline CDR1 is MDHEN and CDR2 is SYDVKM. J was trimmed by 5 bases and V by 3 bases; bases with no gene match: 6. This CDR3 contains 14 residues. The CDR3 is CASSFRSGSDEQYF. CDR3 DNA sequence: TGTGCCAGCAGTTTCCGAAGCGGGAGCGACGAGCAGTACTTC.

The V call is TRBV12-3 or TRBV12-4, the J call TRBJ1-3, with 9 bases lining up with TRBD1. Trimming took 3 bases from V and 6 from J; bases not matched to a gene: 6. The length of the CDR3 is 15 residues. CDR3 bases: TGTGCCAGCAGTTTCGGGACAGGGCACCCAAACACCATATATTTT. Encoded protein: CASSFGTGHPNTIYF.

This clonotype was seen repeatedly, ten times or more. The chain has TRBV20-1 and TRBJ2-5; the D gene is possibly TRBD1 (6 bases). V was shortened by 5 bases and J by 0 bases, with 10 bases between the two germline ends. The CDR3 loop spans 13 amino acids. Germline V gene data show CDR1 as DFQATT and CDR2 as SNEGSKA (reference sequence). As DNA, the CDR3 is TGCAGTGCTTCTCGGACAGACCAAGAGACCCAGTACTTC. This codes for CSASRTDQETQYF.

This clonotype has at least ten counts. The rearrangement links TRBV19 to TRBJ1-5; D remains unclear. With 2 bases removed from V and 3 bases from J, the gap between germline ends came to 11 bases. The CDR3 covers 15 residues. Germline V gene lookup returns CDR1 LNHDA and CDR2 SQIVND (reference sequence). Here the CDR3 reads CASSIWEQDNQPQHF. The CDR3 DNA reads TGTGCCAGTAGTATATGGGAGCAGGACAATCAGCCCCAGCATTTT.

This clonotype was found many times. The rearrangement links TRBV3-1 to TRBJ1-1; D gene uncertain. V lost 2 bases and J 5 bases, leaving 12 bases between the germline ends. CDR1 and CDR2 (germline): LGHDT, YNNKEL (reference sequence). The CDR3 is 14 residues long. In nucleotides, the CDR3 is TGTGCCAGCAGCCAACAATCGGGCCAGACTGAAGCTTTCTTT. Translated, it gives CASSQQSGQTEAFF.

This clonotype was seen many times. The chain recombines TRBV10-3 with TRBJ2-7, with D hard to call. The V gene lost 0 bases and the J gene lost 6 bases, with 3 bases spanning the gap. The CDR3 totals 11 residues. Per germline, CDR1 ENHRY and CDR2 SYGVKD. CDR3 region: CAISESLEQYF. The CDR3 DNA follows: TGTGCCATCAGTGAGTCCCTCGAGCAGTACTTC.

This clonotype was recorded many times. V is TRBV27 and J is TRBJ2-2, with D maybe TRBD2 (5 bases). With 8 bases removed from V and 6 bases from J, the gap between germline ends came to 22 bases. CDR3 length: 16 residues. Germline V gene lookup returns CDR1 MNHEY and CDR2 SMNVEV (reference sequence). The CDR3 region has the DNA TGTGCCAGCGGACGGGAATCAGGAAAGTTTTCCGGGGAGCTGTTTTTT. Its protein is CASGRESGKFSGELFF.

This clonotype was seen at least ten times. V usage is TRBV24-1 and J usage is TRBJ2-2; D unclear. Germline V gives CDR1 KGHDR, CDR2 SFDVKD. V gave up 7 bases and J gave up 3 bases, with 8 bases separating them. The CDR3 totals 13 residues. The CDR3 reads CATRGIDTGELFF. The CDR3 DNA follows: TGTGCCACCAGAGGGATCGACACCGGGGAGCTGTTTTTT.

V usage is TRBV12-3 or TRBV12-4 and J usage is TRBJ1-2; tentatively, D is TRBD1 (5 bases). The CDR3 is made up of 13 amino acids. With 4 bases removed from V and 4 bases from J, the gap between germline ends came to 10 bases. CDR3 DNA sequence: TGTGCCAGCAGTTGGGGGTCGGGCTATGGCTACACCTTC. Residues: CASSWGSGYGYTF.

The chain combines TRBV5-1 with TRBJ1-1; no clear D. V was cut by 4 bases and J by 8 bases, with 12 bases left in between. The CDR3 runs 12 residues. From germline, CDR1 is SGHRS and CDR2 YFSETQ. The DNA of the CDR3 is TGCGCCAGCAGCCACGGACCGGGGGAAGCTTTCTTT. It translates to CASSHGPGEAFF. The whole variable domain, remainder taken from reference TRBV5-1 and TRBJ1-1, is KAGVTQTPRYLIKTRGQQVTLSCSPISGHRSVSWYQQTPGQGLQFLFEYFSETQRNKGNFPGRFSGRQFSNSRSEMNVSTLELGDSALYLCASSHGPGEAFFGQGTRLTVV.

This clonotype was seen at least ten times. The chain couples TRBV6-1 to TRBJ2-7; no reliable D call. Trimming stripped 2 bases from V and 6 bases from J, with 14 bases between. The length of the CDR3 is 14 residues. CDR1 and CDR2 from the germline V gene are MNHNS and SASEGT. The CDR3 here is CASSEHGRFSEQYF. For the CDR3, the DNA is TGTGCCAGCAGTGAACATGGCAGATTCTCCGAGCAGTACTTC.

This chain joins TRBV12-3 or TRBV12-4 and TRBJ1-1, with D tentatively TRBD1 (5 bases). Trimming removed 6 bases from V and 0 bases from J, with 14 bases in between. This CDR3 contains 15 residues. The CDR3 loop reads CASREDSSMNTEAFF. The CDR3 bases are TGTGCCAGCAGGGAAGACAGCAGCATGAACACTGAAGCTTTCTTT.

This clonotype turned up a few times. The gene calls are TRBV11-2 and TRBJ1-4; D is unresolved. This CDR3 region has 14 residues. Looked up from germline, CDR1 is SGHAT and CDR2 is FQNNGV. Trimming took 3 bases from V and 0 from J, leaving 5 bases between them. The CDR3 region is CASSLTTTNEKLFF. CDR3 nucleotide sequence: TGTGCCAGCAGCTTGACAACAACTAATGAAAAACTGTTTTTT.

This clonotype was detected many times. The chain employs TRBV24-1 and TRBJ2-6; no definite D call. CDR3 length equals 14 residues. The germline V and J ends were trimmed by 5 bases and 1 base, with 5 bases remaining between them. Germline CDR1 and CDR2: KGHDR and SFDVKD. CDR3 DNA sequence: TGTGCCACCAGTGCCGTTTCTGGGGCCAACGTCCTGACTTTC. Translation: CATSAVSGANVLTF.